The next 19 T cell receptor beta chains were all read from a single sample in a study of beta chain features in type 1 diabetes. The authors reverse transcribed all of the isolated RNA, so sequencing captured expressed TCRB transcripts. The method was immunoSEQ multiplex PCR; TCRdb's version includes in-frame clones alone and lacks a portion of them. The sample records 850,000 to 900,000 clones, roughly 15% being singletons. Sequencing was done on a sample of naive CD4+ T cells from blood. These receptors were taken from a woman between 18 and 30 years old in good health.

This clone was seen a handful of times. This sequence joins TRBV10-3 and TRBJ2-2; D call uncertain. The germline gives CDR1 ENHRY, CDR2 SYGVKD. Between the trimmed V and J ends, which lost 2 bases and 2 bases, there was a span of 12 bases. CDR3 size: 16 residues. CDR3 in DNA: TGTGCCATCAGTGAGAGGAAGGTCACAAACACCGGGGAGCTGTTTTTT. It translates to CAISERKVTNTGELFF.

The rearrangement links TRBV7-3 to TRBJ2-1; maybe TRBD2 (6 bases). V lost 1 base to trimming and J lost 7 bases, with 11 bases between them. This CDR3 contains 14 residues. CDR1 is SGHTA, CDR2 FQGTGA, per germline. The CDR3 bases are TGTGCCAGCAGCTTAAGAGCGGGTGGTAATGAGCAGTTCTTC. Translating it yields CASSLRAGGNEQFF.

CDR3 coding DNA: TGCGCCAGCAGCGACAGGGGGACCGGGGAGCTGTTTTTT. It translates to CASSDRGTGELFF. V usage is TRBV5-1 and J usage is TRBJ2-2; 9 nucleotides agree with TRBD1. The CDR3 spans 13 residues. Trimming took 4 bases from V and 5 from J; bases not matched to a gene: 0. Per germline, CDR1 SGHRS and CDR2 YFSETQ.

The chain joins TRBV10-3 to TRBJ2-5; D gene ambiguous. The J call may be in error: the DNA end matches TRBJ2-7 better. CDR1 and CDR2 (germline): ENHRY, SYGVKD. The CDR3 has 13 amino acids. The CDR3 DNA reads TGTGCCATCAGTGAGGCTCAGTCCCCCGAGCAGTACTTC. This gives the protein CAISEAQSPEQYF.

This clone occurred a few times. The chain joins TRBV4-3 to TRBJ2-1; 7 bases agree with TRBD2. The germline V gene encodes CDR1 LGHNA and CDR2 YSLEER. V lost 0 bases, J lost 13 bases, and 15 bases stayed unmatched. This CDR3 is built from 16 residues. CDR3 nucleotides: TGCGCCAGCAGCCAAGATCAGGGCGGGAGTCCGCTTCGTCAGTTCTTC. Its translation: CASSQDQGGSPLRQFF.

This clone was seen a handful of times. The chain recombines TRBV20-1 with TRBJ1-2; D ambiguous. The CDR3 contains 11 residues. The germline V gene has CDR1 DFQATT and CDR2 SNEGSKA (reference sequence). Trimming removed 3 bases at V and 7 bases at J, with 9 bases between. In nucleotides, the CDR3 is TGCAGTGCTAGGGCCCTTGCTGGCTACACCTTC. Amino acid sequence: CSARALAGYTF.

This clone showed up just a few times. This sequence joins TRBV7-9 and TRBJ2-1; 8 bases agree with TRBD2. CDR3 length: 18 residues. Per the germline V gene, CDR1 is SEHNR and CDR2 is FQNEAQ (reference sequence). Trimming took 5 bases from V and 7 from J; bases not matched to a gene: 19. CDR3 protein: CASSPVSIHQRERNEQFF. CDR3 sequence (DNA): TGTGCCAGCAGCCCCGTTTCCATCCACCAGCGGGAGAGGAATGAGCAGTTCTTC.

This clone was observed a few times. V and J are TRBV5-1 and TRBJ2-7, with a weak D call TRBD2 (5 bases). The CDR3 runs 13 residues. Germline-derived CDR1 and CDR2 are SGHRS and YFSETQ. Trimming took 4 bases from V and 2 from J, leaving 10 bases between them. The CDR3 bases are TGCGCCAGCAGCGGAGGACTCCCCTACGAGCAGTACTTC. This encodes CASSGGLPYEQYF.

There are a few counts of this clone. This chain uses TRBV4-2 with TRBJ2-1; perhaps D is TRBD1 or TRBD2 (6 bases each). CDR3 length: 12 residues. Germline V gives CDR1 LGHNA, CDR2 YNFKEQ. The germline V and J ends were trimmed by 0 bases and 14 bases, with 11 bases remaining between them. Here the CDR3 DNA reads TGTGCCAGCAGCCAAGATTGGGGGGCGAAGTTCTTC. It yields the protein CASSQDWGAKFF.

The V gene is TRBV7-6, the J gene TRBJ2-1; TRBD1 matches at 8 bases. This CDR3 is built from 15 residues. Germline CDR1 is SGHVS and CDR2 is FNYEAQ. With V trimmed by 2 bases and J by 8 bases, 8 bases remained unmatched. The CDR3 DNA follows: TGTGCCAGCAGCTTAAGCGAGAGGACAGGGCATGAGCAGTTCTTC. Protein product: CASSLSERTGHEQFF.

This clone was counted only a few times. J is TRBJ1-5 and V is TRBV29-1, with a possible D match to TRBD1 (6 bases). Trimming pared 4 bases from V and 4 bases from J, leaving 11 bases between. In germline, CDR1 is SQVTM, CDR2 ANQGSEA. The CDR3 is 13 residues long. The CDR3 DNA follows: TGCAGCGTTGTGGGGGGACATAATCAGCCCCAGCATTTT. Translation: CSVVGGHNQPQHF.

A note on this clone: In the same sample, other DNA sequences code for this CDR3. The CDR3 sequence is CATSRVAGVGNEQFF. As DNA, the CDR3 is TGTGCCACCAGCAGAGTAGCGGGAGTGGGCAATGAGCAGTTCTTC. The J gene is TRBJ2-1, the V gene TRBV15; 9 nucleotides align to TRBD2. CDR3 length: 15 residues. Germline V gene lookup returns CDR1 LNHNV and CDR2 YYDKDF (reference sequence). V was pared by 1 base and J by 6 bases, with 4 bases of the junction left unmatched.

The chain is built from TRBV5-5 and TRBJ1-4; D is unclear. Germline lookup yields CDR1 SGHKS and CDR2 YYEKEE (reference sequence). Between the trimmed V and J ends, which lost 4 bases and 13 bases, there was a span of 14 bases. This CDR3 contains 12 residues. CDR3 protein: CASSPGMGGLFF. The CDR3 nucleotides read TGTGCCAGCAGCCCAGGAATGGGAGGACTGTTTTTT.

The V gene is TRBV7-2, the J gene TRBJ2-7, with D perhaps assigned TRBD1 or TRBD2 (5 bases each). There are 16 residues in the CDR3. In germline, CDR1 is SGHTA, CDR2 FQGNSA. V lost 4 bases, J lost 3 bases, and 19 bases lay in between. CDR3 bases: TGTGCCAGCAGCTCACGGGGACCCGTCTGGAACTACGAGCAGTACTTC. It is translated as CASSSRGPVWNYEQYF.

The chain links TRBV9 to TRBJ1-6; D is ambiguous. CDR1 is SGDLS and CDR2 is YYNGEE in the germline V gene. The ends were cut back, 2 bases at V and 10 bases at J, with 13 bases in the middle. The length of the CDR3 is 14 residues. CDR3 sequence: CASSVGHPSSPLHF. The CDR3, as DNA: TGTGCCAGCAGCGTTGGGCACCCGAGCTCACCCCTCCACTTT.

The rearrangement links TRBV28 to TRBJ1-5, with D perhaps matching TRBD1 (5 bases). V was shortened by 3 bases and J by 6 bases, with 9 bases between the two germline ends. The CDR3 has 13 amino acids. Germline values: CDR1 MDHEN, CDR2 SYDVKM. The CDR3 loop reads CASSLGGSQPQHF. The CDR3 coding sequence is TGTGCCAGCAGTTTGGGGGGGAGTCAGCCCCAGCATTTT.

The chain couples TRBV7-9 to TRBJ2-1, with TRBD2 matching 13 bases. Germline V gene sequence: CDR1 SEHNR, CDR2 FQNEAQ (reference sequence). The CDR3 is made up of 17 amino acids. The junction had 6 bases not matched to a gene; V was cut back by 0 bases and J by 7 bases. The CDR3: CASSLALGTSGKNEQFF. CDR3 bases: TGTGCCAGCAGCTTAGCGTTGGGGACTAGCGGGAAAAATGAGCAGTTCTTC. Variable domain in full (rest from reference TRBV7-9 and TRBJ2-1): DTGVSQNPRHKITKRGQNVTFRCDPISEHNRLYWYRQTLGQGPEFLTYFQNEAQLEKSRLLSDRFSAERPKGSFSTLEIQRTEQGDSAMYLCASSLALGTSGKNEQFFGPGTRLTVL.

CDR3 DNA sequence: TGTGCCAGCAGCTCTCAGGGACTAGCGGGAGTAGAGACCCAGTACTTC. Protein product: CASSSQGLAGVETQYF. This chain uses TRBV7-9 with TRBJ2-5; 14 nucleotides align to TRBD2. The V gene end was trimmed by 4 bases and the J gene end by 4 bases; junction bases not matched to a gene: 5. The germline V gene encodes CDR1 SEHNR and CDR2 FQNEAQ (reference sequence). The CDR3 is 16 residues long.

This clone has more than one count but fewer than ten. V usage is TRBV5-4 and J usage is TRBJ2-2; D possibly corresponds to TRBD2 (5 bases). Germline loops: CDR1 SGHNT, CDR2 YYREEE (reference sequence). This CDR3 comprises 16 residues. V was cut by 5 bases and J by 2 bases, with 16 bases left in between. The CDR3 nucleotides read TGTGCCAGCAGTCGACCCAGCGGAAAAAACACCGGGGAGCTGTTTTTT. This encodes CASSRPSGKNTGELFF. Variable domain in full (rest from reference TRBV5-4 and TRBJ2-2): ETGVTQSPTHLIKTRGQQVTLRCSSQSGHNTVSWYQQALGQGPQFIFQYYREEENGRGNFPPRFSGLQFPNYSSELNVNALELDDSALYLCASSRPSGKNTGELFFGEGSRLTVL.